These 13 T cell receptor beta chains were sequenced from one sample in a study of T cell responses to AZD1222 COVID-19 vaccine. Using immunoSEQ multiplex PCR, the repertoire was profiled, and TCRdb retains in-frame clones only, with some absent. The data show fewer than 35,000 clones, roughly 92% seen once. Sample: peripheral blood, taken on day 0 of AZD1222 vaccination. These receptors were collected from an adult in good health.

Only one count was recorded for this clone. This chain uses TRBV6-2 or TRBV6-3 with TRBJ2-6; TRBD1 matches at 7 bases. The germline CDR1 and CDR2 sequences are MNHEY and SVGEGT. This CDR3 is 19 amino acids long. Germline trimming cut 2 bases from V and 2 bases from J; bases unmatched to any gene: 12. CDR3 loop: CASSYGPGQSFAGANVLTF. The CDR3 DNA reads as TGTGCCAGCAGTTACGGACCGGGACAGAGTTTTGCTGGGGCCAACGTCCTGACTTTC.

In its sample, this clone was seen once. V usage is TRBV19 and J usage is TRBJ2-5, with D possibly being TRBD1 or TRBD2 (7 bases each). Germline assignment: CDR1 LNHDA and CDR2 SQIVND (reference sequence). The CDR3 is 14 residues long. Trimming stripped 6 bases from V and 2 bases from J, with 13 bases between. The CDR3 region has the DNA TGTGCCAGTAGCTCCAGGGGGGGACAAGAGACCCAGTACTTC. Translating it yields CASSSRGGQETQYF. Drawing the rest from reference TRBV19 and TRBJ2-5, the complete variable domain is DGGITQSPKYLFRKEGQNVTLSCEQNLNHDAMYWYRQDPGQGLRLIYYSQIVNDFQKGDIAEGYSVSREKKESFPLTVTSAQKNPTAFYLCASSSRGGQETQYFGPGTRLLVL.

The chain recombines TRBV5-8 with TRBJ1-2; unclear D gene. V gave up 5 bases and J gave up 4 bases, with 15 bases separating them. Germline CDR1 reads SGHTS; CDR2 reads YDEGEE. The CDR3 spans 14 residues. In DNA, the CDR3 is TGTGCCAGCAGGGACCGAGAACGAGGCTATGGCTACACCTTC. Translation gives CASRDRERGYGYTF. Drawing the rest from reference TRBV5-8 and TRBJ1-2, the complete variable domain is EAGVTQSPTHLIKTRGQQATLRCSPISGHTSVYWYQQALGLGLQFLLWYDEGEERNRGNFPPRFSGRQFPNYSSELNVNALELEDSALYLCASRDRERGYGYTFGSGTRLTVV.

V is TRBV4-2 and J is TRBJ2-1, with TRBD2 matching 11 bases. CDR1 is LGHNA and CDR2 is YNFKEQ in the germline V gene. The CDR3 spans 20 residues. Trimming removed 2 bases from V and 0 bases from J; junction bases left unmatched: 12. CDR3 amino acids: CASSQRQGLGLAVSYNEQFF. CDR3 sequence (DNA): TGTGCCAGCAGCCAAAGACAGGGTTTGGGACTAGCGGTCTCCTACAATGAGCAGTTCTTC.

This sequence joins TRBV27 and TRBJ2-2; the D gene is possibly TRBD1 (5 bases). Trimming shortened V by 3 bases and J by 0 bases, and 8 bases separated the two germline ends. The CDR3 length is 15 residues. Germline lookup yields CDR1 MNHEY and CDR2 SMNVEV (reference sequence). The CDR3 DNA follows: TGTGCCAGCAGTTTCGGCAGGGCGAACACCGGGGAGCTGTTTTTT. Encoded protein: CASSFGRANTGELFF.

The V call is TRBV19, the J call TRBJ2-5, with 8 bases that match TRBD1. The CDR3 loop spans 15 amino acids. Looked up from germline, CDR1 is LNHDA and CDR2 is SQIVND (reference sequence). The ends lost 3 bases at V and 4 bases at J; junction bases unmatched: 7. The CDR3 nucleotides read TGTGCCAGTAGTATGAACAGGGGGACGGGAGAGACCCAGTACTTC. Amino acid sequence: CASSMNRGTGETQYF.

V and J are TRBV27 and TRBJ1-6; D not resolved. Per the germline V gene, CDR1 is MNHEY and CDR2 is SMNVEV (reference sequence). Trimming shortened V by 5 bases and J by 7 bases, and 9 bases separated the two germline ends. This CDR3 region has 13 residues. In DNA, the CDR3 is TGTGCCAGCAGTCTAATGGGGAATTCACCCCTCCACTTT. Amino acids: CASSLMGNSPLHF.

The chain links TRBV7-6 to TRBJ1-6, with a weak D call TRBD1 (5 bases). This CDR3 has 15 residues. Germline V lookup: CDR1 SGHVS, CDR2 FNYEAQ. With 3 bases removed from V and 12 bases from J, the gap between germline ends came to 18 bases. CDR3 region: CASSLLERGGGPLHF. In DNA form, the CDR3 reads TGTGCCAGCAGCTTGCTGGAAAGGGGTGGGGGACCCCTCCACTTT.

This clone was picked up one time. The rearrangement joins TRBV5-4 to TRBJ2-3, with TRBD2 matching 8 bases. In germline, CDR1 is SGHNT, CDR2 YYREEE (reference sequence). With V trimmed by 4 bases and J by 4 bases, 5 bases remained unmatched. The CDR3 loop spans 14 amino acids. The CDR3 DNA reads as TGTGCCAGCAGCACCCGGACTAGCTCAGATACGCAGTATTTT. Its protein is CASSTRTSSDTQYF.

The rearrangement uses TRBV10-3 and TRBJ1-1; D perhaps matches TRBD1 (5 bases). This CDR3 has 13 residues. Germline CDR1 ENHRY, CDR2 SYGVKD. V was clipped by 3 bases and J by 2 bases, with 7 bases between them. CDR3 sequence (DNA): TGTGCCATCAGTGAAGACAGCAACACTGAAGCTTTCTTT. Its protein is CAISEDSNTEAFF.

This chain connects TRBV28 to TRBJ2-7; TRBD1 matches at 8 bases. The CDR3 extends over 13 amino acids. The germline CDR1 and CDR2 sequences are MDHEN and SYDVKM. V lost 6 bases, J lost 6 bases, and 7 bases stayed unmatched. CDR3 coding DNA: TGTGCCAGCAGCGAAGGACAGGGCCCCGAGCAGTACTTC. It codes for CASSEGQGPEQYF.

The J gene is TRBJ1-1, the V gene TRBV7-2, with D uncertain. The V gene lost 5 bases and the J gene lost 4 bases, with 14 bases spanning the gap. CDR3 length equals 14 residues. Germline V gene lookup returns CDR1 SGHTA and CDR2 FQGNSA. CDR3 sequence: CASSPQTGSTEAFF. Written as DNA, the CDR3 is TGTGCCAGCAGCCCCCAGACGGGGAGCACTGAAGCTTTCTTT.

The chain has TRBV6-5 and TRBJ1-2, with D possibly TRBD1 on 5 matching bases. The V gene lost 1 base and the J gene lost 4 bases, with 10 bases spanning the gap. CDR1 MNHEY and CDR2 SVGAGI come from the germline V gene. This CDR3 is 14 amino acids long. CDR3 sequence: CASSYLGAGYGYTF. Written as DNA, the CDR3 is TGTGCCAGCAGTTACTTAGGGGCAGGCTATGGCTACACCTTC.